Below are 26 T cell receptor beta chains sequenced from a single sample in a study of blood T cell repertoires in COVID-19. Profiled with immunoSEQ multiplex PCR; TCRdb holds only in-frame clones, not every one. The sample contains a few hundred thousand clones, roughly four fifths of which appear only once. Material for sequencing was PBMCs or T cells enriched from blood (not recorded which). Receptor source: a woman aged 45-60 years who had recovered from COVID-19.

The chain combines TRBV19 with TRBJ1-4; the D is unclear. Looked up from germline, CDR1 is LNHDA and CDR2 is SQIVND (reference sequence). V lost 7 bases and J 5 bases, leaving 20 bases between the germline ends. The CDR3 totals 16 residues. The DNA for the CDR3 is TGTGCCAGTAAGAGCGGTGCTACCAGTGGGAATGAAAAACTGTTTTTT. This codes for CASKSGATSGNEKLFF.

The CDR3 loop is CASSLVSADNYEQYF. CDR3 DNA sequence: TGTGCCAGCAGCTTGGTGTCGGCAGACAATTACGAGCAGTACTTC. The chain combines TRBV5-6 with TRBJ2-7; D is undetermined. The length of the CDR3 is 15 residues. V was cut by 0 bases and J by 4 bases, with 14 bases left in between. Germline CDR1 is SGHDT and CDR2 is YYEEEE. Variable domain in full (rest from reference TRBV5-6 and TRBJ2-7): DAGVTQSPTHLIKTRGQQVTLRCSPKSGHDTVSWYQQALGQGPQFIFQYYEEEERQRGNFPDRFSGHQFPNYSSELNVNALLLGDSALYLCASSLVSADNYEQYFGPGTRLTVT.

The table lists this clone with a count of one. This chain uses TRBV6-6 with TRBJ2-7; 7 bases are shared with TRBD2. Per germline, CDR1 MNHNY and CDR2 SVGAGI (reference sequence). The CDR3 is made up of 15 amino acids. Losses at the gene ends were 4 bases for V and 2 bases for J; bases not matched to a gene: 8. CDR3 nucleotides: TGTGCCAGCAGTTCCCAAGGGGCGGGGGCCTACGAGCAGTACTTC. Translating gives CASSSQGAGAYEQYF.

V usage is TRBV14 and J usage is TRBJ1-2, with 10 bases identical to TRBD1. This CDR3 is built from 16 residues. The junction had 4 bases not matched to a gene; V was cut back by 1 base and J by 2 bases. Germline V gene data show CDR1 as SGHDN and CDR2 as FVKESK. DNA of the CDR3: TGTGCCAGCAGCCAAGCAAGGGGACAGGGGAACTATGGCTACACCTTC. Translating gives CASSQARGQGNYGYTF.

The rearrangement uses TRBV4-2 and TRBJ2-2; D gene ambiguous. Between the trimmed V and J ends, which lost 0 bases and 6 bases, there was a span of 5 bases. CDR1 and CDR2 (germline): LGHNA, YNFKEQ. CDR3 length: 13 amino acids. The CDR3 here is CASSQDSSGELFF. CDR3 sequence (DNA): TGTGCCAGCAGCCAAGATAGCTCCGGGGAGCTGTTTTTT.

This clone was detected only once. The CDR3 DNA follows: TGTGCCAGCAGCTTAGAAGGACAGTTCAACACTGAAGCTTTCTTT. Protein: CASSLEGQFNTEAFF. The gene calls are TRBV11-1 and TRBJ1-1; a weak D match, TRBD1 (6 bases). Trimming took off 1 base at V and 2 bases at J, with 11 bases between the two ends. CDR1 SGHAT and CDR2 FQDESV come from the germline V gene (reference sequence). This CDR3 spans 15 amino acids. Full variable domain (missing parts from reference TRBV11-1 and TRBJ1-1): EAEVAQSPRYKITEKSQAVAFWCDPISGHATLYWYRQILGQGPELLVQFQDESVVDDSQLPKDRFSAERLKGVDSTLKIQPAELGDSAMYLCASSLEGQFNTEAFFGQGTRLTVV.

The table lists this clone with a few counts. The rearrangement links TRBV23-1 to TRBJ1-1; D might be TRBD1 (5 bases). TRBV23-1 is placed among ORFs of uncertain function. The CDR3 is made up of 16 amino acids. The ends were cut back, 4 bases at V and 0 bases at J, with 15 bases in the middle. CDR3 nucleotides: TGCGCCAGCAGTCCCATGGGCGCGGGGGTGAACACTGAAGCTTTCTTT. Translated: CASSPMGAGVNTEAFF.

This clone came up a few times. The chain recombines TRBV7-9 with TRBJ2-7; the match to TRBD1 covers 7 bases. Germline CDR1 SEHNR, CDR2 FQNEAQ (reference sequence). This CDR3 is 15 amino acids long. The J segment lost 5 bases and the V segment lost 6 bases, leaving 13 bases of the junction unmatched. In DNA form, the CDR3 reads TGTGCCAGCAGTGACAGGGTTTTGGGGATCAACGAGCAGTACTTC. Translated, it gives CASSDRVLGINEQYF.

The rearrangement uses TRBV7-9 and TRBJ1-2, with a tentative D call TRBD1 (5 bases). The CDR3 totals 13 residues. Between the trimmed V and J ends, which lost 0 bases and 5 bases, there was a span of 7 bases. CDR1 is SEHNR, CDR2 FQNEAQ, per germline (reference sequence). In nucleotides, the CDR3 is TGTGCCAGCAGCTTAGCAGGGGCGTATGGCTACACCTTC. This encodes CASSLAGAYGYTF. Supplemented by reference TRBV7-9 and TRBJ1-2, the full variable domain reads DTGVSQNPRHKITKRGQNVTFRCDPISEHNRLYWYRQTLGQGPEFLTYFQNEAQLEKSRLLSDRFSAERPKGSFSTLEIQRTEQGDSAMYLCASSLAGAYGYTFGSGTRLTVV.

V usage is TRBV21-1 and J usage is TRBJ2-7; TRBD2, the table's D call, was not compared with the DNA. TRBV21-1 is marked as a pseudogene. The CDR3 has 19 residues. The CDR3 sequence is CASSKGRPLEQRESYEQYF. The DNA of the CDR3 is TGTGCCAGCAGCAAAGGCCGGCCCCTTGAGCAGCGGGAGAGTTACGAGCAGTACTTC.

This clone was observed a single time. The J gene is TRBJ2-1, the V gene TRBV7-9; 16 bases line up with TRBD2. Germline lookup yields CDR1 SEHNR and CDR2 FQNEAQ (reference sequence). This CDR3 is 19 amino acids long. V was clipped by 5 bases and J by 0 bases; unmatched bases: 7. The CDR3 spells CASSQGLAGGISSYNEQFF. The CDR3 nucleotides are TGTGCCAGCAGCCAGGGACTAGCGGGGGGGATAAGCTCCTACAATGAGCAGTTCTTC.

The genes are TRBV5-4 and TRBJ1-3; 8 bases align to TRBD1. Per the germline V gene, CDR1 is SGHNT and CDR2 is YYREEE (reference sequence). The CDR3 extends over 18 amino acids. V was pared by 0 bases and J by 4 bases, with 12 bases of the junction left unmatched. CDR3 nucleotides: TGTGCCAGCAGCTTGGGGGGCAGGGGGCTGATTTCAGGAAACACCATATATTTT. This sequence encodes CASSLGGRGLISGNTIYF.

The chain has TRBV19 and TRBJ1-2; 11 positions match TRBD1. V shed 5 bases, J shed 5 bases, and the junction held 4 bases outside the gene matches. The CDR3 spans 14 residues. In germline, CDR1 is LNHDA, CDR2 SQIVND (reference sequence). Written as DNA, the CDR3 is TGTGCCAGTAGTGGGACAGGGGGTGGGTATGGCTACACCTTC. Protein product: CASSGTGGGYGYTF.

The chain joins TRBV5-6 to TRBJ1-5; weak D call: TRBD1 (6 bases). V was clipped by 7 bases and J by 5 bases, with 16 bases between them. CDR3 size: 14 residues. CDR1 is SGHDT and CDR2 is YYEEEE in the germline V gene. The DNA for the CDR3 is TGTGCCAGCGGGTTCGGACAGACGGATCAGCCCCAGCATTTT. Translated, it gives CASGFGQTDQPQHF.

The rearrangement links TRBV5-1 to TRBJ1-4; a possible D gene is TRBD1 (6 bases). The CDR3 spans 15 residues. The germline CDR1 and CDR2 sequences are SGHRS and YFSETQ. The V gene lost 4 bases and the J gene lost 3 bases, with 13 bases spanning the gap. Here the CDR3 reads CASSPVGAANEKLFF. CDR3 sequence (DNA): TGCGCCAGCAGCCCGGTGGGGGCGGCTAATGAAAAACTGTTTTTT.

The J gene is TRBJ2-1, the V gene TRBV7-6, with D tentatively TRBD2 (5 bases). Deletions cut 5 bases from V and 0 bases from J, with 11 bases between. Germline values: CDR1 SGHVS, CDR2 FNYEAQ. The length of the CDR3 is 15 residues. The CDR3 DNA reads TGTGCCAGCAGCCCCGAGGGTCTCTCCTACAATGAGCAGTTCTTC. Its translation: CASSPEGLSYNEQFF.

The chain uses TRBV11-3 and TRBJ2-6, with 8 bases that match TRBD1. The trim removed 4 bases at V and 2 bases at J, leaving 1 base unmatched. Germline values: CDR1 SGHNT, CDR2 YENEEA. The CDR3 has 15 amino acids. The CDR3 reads CASSSTGAGANVLTF. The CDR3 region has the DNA TGTGCCAGCAGCTCGACAGGGGCTGGGGCCAACGTCCTGACTTTC.

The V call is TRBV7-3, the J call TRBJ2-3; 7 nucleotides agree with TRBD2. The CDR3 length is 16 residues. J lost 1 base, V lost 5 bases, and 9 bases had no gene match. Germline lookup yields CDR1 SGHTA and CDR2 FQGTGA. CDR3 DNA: TGTGCCAGCAGCGCTGGGGTGCTAGCGGGCACAGATACGCAGTATTTT. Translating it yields CASSAGVLAGTDTQYF.

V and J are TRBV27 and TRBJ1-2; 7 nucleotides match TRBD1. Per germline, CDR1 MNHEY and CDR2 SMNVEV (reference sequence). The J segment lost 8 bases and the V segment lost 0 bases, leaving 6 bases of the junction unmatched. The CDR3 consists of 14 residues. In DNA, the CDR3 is TGTGCCAGCAGTTTATCGGACAGGAGTTTGGGCTACACCTTC. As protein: CASSLSDRSLGYTF.

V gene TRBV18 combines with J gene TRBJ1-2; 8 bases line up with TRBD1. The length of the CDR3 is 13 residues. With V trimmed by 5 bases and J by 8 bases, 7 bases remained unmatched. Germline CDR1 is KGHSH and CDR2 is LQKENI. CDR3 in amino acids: CASSATTGVGYTF. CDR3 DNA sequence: TGTGCCAGCTCAGCGACGACAGGGGTAGGCTACACCTTC.

In DNA form, the CDR3 reads TGTGCCAGCAGCTTACCGGGGATCTATGGCTACACCTTC. Its protein is CASSLPGIYGYTF. The chain combines TRBV7-2 with TRBJ1-2; D not resolved. CDR1 is SGHTA and CDR2 is FQGNSA in the germline V gene. CDR3 length: 13 residues. Trimming stripped 2 bases from V and 4 bases from J, with 8 bases between.

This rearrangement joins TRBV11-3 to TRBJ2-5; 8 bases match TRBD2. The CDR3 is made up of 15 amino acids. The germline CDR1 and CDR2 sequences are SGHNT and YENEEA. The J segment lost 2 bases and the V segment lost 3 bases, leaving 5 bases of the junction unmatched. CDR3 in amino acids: CASSFPSGGQETQYF. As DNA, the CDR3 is TGTGCCAGCAGCTTTCCAAGCGGGGGACAAGAGACCCAGTACTTC.

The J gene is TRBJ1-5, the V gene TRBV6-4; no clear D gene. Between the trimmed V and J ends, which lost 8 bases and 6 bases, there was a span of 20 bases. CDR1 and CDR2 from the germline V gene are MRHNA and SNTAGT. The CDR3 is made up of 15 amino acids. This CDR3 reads CASGLRGHSRQPQHF. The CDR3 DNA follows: TGTGCCAGCGGTCTTCGGGGTCACTCGCGTCAGCCCCAGCATTTT.

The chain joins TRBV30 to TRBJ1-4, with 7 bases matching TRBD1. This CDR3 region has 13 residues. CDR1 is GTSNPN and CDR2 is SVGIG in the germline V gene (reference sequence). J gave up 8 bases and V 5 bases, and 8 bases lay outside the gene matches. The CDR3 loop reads CAWGRGIGEKLFF. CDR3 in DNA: TGTGCCTGGGGCAGGGGGATTGGGGAAAAACTGTTTTTT.

The CDR3 DNA is TGTGCCAGTAGTATAGTATCTTCAACATATGGCTACACCTTC. Encoded protein: CASSIVSSTYGYTF. V usage is TRBV19 and J usage is TRBJ1-2; D not certain. Germline V lookup: CDR1 LNHDA, CDR2 SQIVND (reference sequence). Trimming stripped 1 base from V and 5 bases from J, with 11 bases between. This CDR3 comprises 14 residues.

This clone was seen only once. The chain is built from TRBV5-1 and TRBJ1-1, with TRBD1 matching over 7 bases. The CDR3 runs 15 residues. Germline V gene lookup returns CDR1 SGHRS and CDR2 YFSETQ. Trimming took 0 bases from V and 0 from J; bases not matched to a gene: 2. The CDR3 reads CASSLGGTVNTEAFF. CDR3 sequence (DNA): TGCGCCAGCAGCTTGGGAGGGACAGTGAACACTGAAGCTTTCTTT. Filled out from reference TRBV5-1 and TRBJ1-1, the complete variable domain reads KAGVTQTPRYLIKTRGQQVTLSCSPISGHRSVSWYQQTPGQGLQFLFEYFSETQRNKGNFPGRFSGRQFSNSRSEMNVSTLELGDSALYLCASSLGGTVNTEAFFGQGTRLTVV.